This T cell receptor beta chain was profiled in a study of blood T cell repertoires in COVID-19. Enrolment of Seattle patients took place during active infection, and they were followed longitudinally. The repertoire was sequenced with immunoSEQ multiplex PCR; TCRdb's copy has only in-frame clones and lacks some. The table shows approximately 290,000 clones, with 90% to 95% occurring only once. The CDR3 length is 15 residues. CDR1 LGHDT and CDR2 YNNKEL come from the germline V gene (reference sequence). V was shortened by 0 bases and J by 9 bases, with 17 bases between the two germline ends. The receptor was derived from a woman aged 25 to 45 with COVID-19, enrolled during active disease. The V gene is TRBV3-1 (or the pseudogene TRBV3-2), the J gene TRBJ2-5; a weak D match, TRBD1 (6 bases). Sequenced input: peripheral blood. CDR3 residues: CASSQDPRGREAQYF. In nucleotides, the CDR3 is TGTGCCAGCAGCCAAGACCCCAGGGGCCGCGAGGCCCAGTACTTC.